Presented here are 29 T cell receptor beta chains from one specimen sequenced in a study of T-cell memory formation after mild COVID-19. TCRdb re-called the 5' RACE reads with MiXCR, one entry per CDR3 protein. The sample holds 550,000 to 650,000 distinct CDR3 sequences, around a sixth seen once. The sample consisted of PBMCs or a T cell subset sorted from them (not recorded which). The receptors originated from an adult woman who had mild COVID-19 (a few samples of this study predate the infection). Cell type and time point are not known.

The DNA for the CDR3 is TGCAGTGCTAGAGAAAGAATACAGGGAATGGCTTTCTTT. This sequence encodes CSARERIQGMAFF. V gene TRBV20-1 combines with J gene TRBJ1-1; maybe TRBD1 (6 bases). Germline loops: CDR1 DFQATT, CDR2 SNEGSKA (reference sequence). The CDR3 runs 13 residues. Trimming took 0 bases from V and 11 from J, leaving 16 bases between them.

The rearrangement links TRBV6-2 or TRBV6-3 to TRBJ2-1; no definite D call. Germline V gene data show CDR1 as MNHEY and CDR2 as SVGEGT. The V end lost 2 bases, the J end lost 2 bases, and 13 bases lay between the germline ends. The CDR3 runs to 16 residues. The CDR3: CASSYLHNPPYNEQFF. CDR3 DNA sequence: TGTGCCAGCAGTTACCTCCATAATCCGCCCTACAATGAGCAGTTCTTC.

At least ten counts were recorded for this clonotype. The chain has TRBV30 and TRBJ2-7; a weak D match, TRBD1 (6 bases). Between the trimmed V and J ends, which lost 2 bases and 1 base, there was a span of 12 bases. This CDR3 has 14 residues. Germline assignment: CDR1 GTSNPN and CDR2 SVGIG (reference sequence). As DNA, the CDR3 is TGTGCCTGGAGTTCTACAGGGCGATCCTACGAGCAGTACTTC. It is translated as CAWSSTGRSYEQYF.

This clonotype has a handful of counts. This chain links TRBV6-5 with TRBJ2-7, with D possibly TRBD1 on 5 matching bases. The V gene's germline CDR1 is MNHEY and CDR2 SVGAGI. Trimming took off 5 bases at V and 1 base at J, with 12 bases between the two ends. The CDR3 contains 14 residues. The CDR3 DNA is TGTGCCAGCAGTCCGAGACAGACTTCCTACGAGCAGTACTTC. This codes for CASSPRQTSYEQYF.

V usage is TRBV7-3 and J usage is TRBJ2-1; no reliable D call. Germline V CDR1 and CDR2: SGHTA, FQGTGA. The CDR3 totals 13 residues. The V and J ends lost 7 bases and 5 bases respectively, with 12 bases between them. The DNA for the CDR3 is TGTGCCAGCACCGCCCCCCCGAACAATGAGCAGTTCTTC. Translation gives CASTAPPNNEQFF.

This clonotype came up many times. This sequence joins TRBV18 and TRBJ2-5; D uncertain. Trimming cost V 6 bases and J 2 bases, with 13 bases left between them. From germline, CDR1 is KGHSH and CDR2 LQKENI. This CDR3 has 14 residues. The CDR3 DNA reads TGTGCCAGCTCGAAGCTGGGTTGGCAAGAGACCCAGTACTTC. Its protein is CASSKLGWQETQYF.

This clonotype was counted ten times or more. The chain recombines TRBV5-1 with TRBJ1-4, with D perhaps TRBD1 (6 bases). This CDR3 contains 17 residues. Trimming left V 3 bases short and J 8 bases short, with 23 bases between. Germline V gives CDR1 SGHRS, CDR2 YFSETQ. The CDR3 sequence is CASSSSTNSARGEKLFF. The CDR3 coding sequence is TGCGCCAGCAGCTCGTCAACCAACTCAGCTAGGGGGGAAAAACTGTTTTTT.

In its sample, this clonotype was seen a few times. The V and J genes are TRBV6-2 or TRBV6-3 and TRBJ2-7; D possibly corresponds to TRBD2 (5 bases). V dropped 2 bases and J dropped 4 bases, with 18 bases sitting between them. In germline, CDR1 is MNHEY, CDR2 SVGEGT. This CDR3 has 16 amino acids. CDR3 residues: CASSYRENEGGYEQYF. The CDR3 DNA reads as TGTGCCAGCAGTTACAGGGAGAACGAAGGCGGATACGAGCAGTACTTC.

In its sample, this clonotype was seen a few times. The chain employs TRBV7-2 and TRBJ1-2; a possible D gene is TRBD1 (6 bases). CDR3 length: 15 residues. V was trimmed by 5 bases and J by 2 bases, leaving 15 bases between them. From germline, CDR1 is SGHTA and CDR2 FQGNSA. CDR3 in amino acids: CASSAYLTGNYGYTF. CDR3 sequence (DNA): TGTGCCAGCAGCGCATACCTGACAGGAAACTATGGCTACACCTTC.

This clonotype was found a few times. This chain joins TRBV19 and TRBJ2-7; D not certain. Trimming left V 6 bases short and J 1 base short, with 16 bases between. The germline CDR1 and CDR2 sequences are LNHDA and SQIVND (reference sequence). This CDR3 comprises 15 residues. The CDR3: CASSLDGIGSYEQYF. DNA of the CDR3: TGTGCCAGTAGCCTAGATGGGATAGGGTCCTACGAGCAGTACTTC.

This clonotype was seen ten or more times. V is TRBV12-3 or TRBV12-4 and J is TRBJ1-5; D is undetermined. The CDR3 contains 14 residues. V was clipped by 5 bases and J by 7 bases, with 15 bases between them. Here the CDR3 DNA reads TGTGCCAGCAGTCCTCCAGGCGGGCGGCAGCCCCAGCATTTT. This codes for CASSPPGGRQPQHF.

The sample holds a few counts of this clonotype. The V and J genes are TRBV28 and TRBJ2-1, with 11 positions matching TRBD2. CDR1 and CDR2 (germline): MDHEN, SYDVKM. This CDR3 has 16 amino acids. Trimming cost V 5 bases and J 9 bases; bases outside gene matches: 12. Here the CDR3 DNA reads TGTGCCAGCAGTACCCTTCGACTAGCGGGGCGGAGTGAGCAGTTCTTC. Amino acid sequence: CASSTLRLAGRSEQFF.

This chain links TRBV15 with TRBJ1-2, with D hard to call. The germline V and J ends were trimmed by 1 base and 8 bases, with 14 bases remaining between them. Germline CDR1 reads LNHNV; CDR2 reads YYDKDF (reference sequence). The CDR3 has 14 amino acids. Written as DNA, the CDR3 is TGTGCCACCAGCAGAGGAGGCAGAACGGACGGCTACACCTTC. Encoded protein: CATSRGGRTDGYTF.

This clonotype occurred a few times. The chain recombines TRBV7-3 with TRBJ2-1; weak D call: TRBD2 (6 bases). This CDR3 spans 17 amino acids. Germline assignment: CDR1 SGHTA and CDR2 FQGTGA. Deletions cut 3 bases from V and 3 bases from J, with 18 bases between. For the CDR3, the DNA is TGTGCCAGCAGCTTGGGGCAAGGAGGGCTTCGCTACAATGAGCAGTTCTTC. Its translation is CASSLGQGGLRYNEQFF. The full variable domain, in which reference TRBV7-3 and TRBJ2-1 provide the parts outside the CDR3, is GAGVSQTPSNKVTEKGKYVELRCDPISGHTALYWYRQSLGQGPEFLIYFQGTGAADDSGLPNDRFFAVRPEGSVSTLKIQRTERGDSAVYLCASSLGQGGLRYNEQFFGPGTRLTVL.

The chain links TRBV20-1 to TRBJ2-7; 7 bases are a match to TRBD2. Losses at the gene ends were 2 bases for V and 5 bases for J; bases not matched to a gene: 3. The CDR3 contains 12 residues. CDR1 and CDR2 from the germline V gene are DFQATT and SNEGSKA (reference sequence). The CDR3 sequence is CSARLADHEQYF. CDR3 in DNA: TGCAGTGCTAGACTAGCGGACCACGAGCAGTACTTC.

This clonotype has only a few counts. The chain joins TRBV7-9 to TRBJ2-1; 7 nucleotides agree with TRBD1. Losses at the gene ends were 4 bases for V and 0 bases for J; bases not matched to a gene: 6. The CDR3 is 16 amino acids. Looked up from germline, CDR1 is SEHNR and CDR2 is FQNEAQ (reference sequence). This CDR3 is CASSSGTDSSYNEQFF. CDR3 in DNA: TGTGCCAGCAGCTCAGGGACAGATTCCTCCTACAATGAGCAGTTCTTC.

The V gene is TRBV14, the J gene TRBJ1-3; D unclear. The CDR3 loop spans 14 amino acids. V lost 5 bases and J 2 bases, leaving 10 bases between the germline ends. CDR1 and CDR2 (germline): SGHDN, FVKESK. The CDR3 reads CASSYGSTGNTIYF. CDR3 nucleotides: TGTGCCAGCAGCTACGGGTCTACTGGAAACACCATATATTTT.

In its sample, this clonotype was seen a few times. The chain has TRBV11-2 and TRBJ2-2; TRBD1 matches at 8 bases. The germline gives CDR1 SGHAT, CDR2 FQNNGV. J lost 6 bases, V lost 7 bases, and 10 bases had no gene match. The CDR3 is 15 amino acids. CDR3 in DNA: TGTGCCAGCATCCGGACGACAGGGGCGGCCGGGGAGCTGTTTTTT. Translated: CASIRTTGAAGELFF.

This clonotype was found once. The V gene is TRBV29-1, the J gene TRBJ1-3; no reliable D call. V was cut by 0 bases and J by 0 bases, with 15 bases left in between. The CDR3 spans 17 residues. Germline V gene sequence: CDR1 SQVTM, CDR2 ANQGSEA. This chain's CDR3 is CSVEDPSEGYSGNTIYF. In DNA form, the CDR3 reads TGCAGCGTTGAAGATCCCAGCGAGGGCTACTCTGGAAACACCATATATTTT.

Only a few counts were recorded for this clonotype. This CDR3 reads CATSPGVGDTQYF. CDR3 coding DNA: TGTGCCACCAGTCCAGGGGTGGGAGATACGCAGTATTTT. J is TRBJ2-3 and V is TRBV24-1, with TRBD1 as a possible D gene (6 bases). This CDR3 spans 13 amino acids. V lost 6 bases and J 5 bases, leaving 11 bases between the germline ends. The germline gives CDR1 KGHDR, CDR2 SFDVKD.

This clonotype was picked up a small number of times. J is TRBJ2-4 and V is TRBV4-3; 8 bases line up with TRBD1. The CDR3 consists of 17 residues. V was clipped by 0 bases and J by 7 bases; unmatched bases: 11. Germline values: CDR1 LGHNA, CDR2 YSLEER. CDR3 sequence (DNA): TGCGCCAGCAGCCAAGAGGGGACAGGTCTAGTACGGAACATTCAGTACTTC. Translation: CASSQEGTGLVRNIQYF.

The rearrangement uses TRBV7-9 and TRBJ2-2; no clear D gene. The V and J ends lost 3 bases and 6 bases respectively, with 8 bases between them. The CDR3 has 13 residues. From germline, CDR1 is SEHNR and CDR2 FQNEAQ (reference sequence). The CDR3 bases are TGTGCCAGCAGCTTTGTGACGCCCGGGGAGCTGTTTTTT. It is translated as CASSFVTPGELFF.

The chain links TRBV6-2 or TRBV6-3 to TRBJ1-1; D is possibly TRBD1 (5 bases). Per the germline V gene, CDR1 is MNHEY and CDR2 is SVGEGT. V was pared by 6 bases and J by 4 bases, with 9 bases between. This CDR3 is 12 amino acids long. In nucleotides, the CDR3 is TGTGCCAGCAGGGAGGGACGCACTGAAGCTTTCTTT. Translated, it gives CASREGRTEAFF.

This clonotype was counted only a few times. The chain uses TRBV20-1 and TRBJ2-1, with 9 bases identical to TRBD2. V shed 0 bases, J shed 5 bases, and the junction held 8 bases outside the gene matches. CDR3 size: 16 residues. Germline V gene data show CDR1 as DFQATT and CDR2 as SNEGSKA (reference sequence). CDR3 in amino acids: CSARDAAGGTHNEQFF. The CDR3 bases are TGCAGTGCTAGAGATGCCGCGGGAGGGACTCACAATGAGCAGTTCTTC.

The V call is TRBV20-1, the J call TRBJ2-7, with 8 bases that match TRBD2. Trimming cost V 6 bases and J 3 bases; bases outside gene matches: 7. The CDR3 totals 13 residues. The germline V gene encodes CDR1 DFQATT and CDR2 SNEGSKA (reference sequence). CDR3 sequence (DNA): TGCAGTGCCACCGGGACTAGAATCTACGAGCAGTACTTC. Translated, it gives CSATGTRIYEQYF.

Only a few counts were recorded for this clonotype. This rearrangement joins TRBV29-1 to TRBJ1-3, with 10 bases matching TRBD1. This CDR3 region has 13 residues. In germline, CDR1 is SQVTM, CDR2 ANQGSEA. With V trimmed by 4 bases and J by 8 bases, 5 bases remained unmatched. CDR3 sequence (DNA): TGCAGCGTTGCAGGACAGGGGGTGGACACCATATATTTT. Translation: CSVAGQGVDTIYF.

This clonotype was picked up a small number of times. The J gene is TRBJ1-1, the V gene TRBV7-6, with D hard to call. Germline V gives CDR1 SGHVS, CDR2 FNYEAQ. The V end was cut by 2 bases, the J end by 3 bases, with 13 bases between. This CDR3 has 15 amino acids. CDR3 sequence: CASSLLSNGDTEAFF. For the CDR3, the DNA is TGTGCCAGCAGCTTACTCTCGAATGGGGACACTGAAGCTTTCTTT.

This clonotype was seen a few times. This CDR3 reads CASSLNRRYGYTF. In nucleotides, the CDR3 is TGCGCCAGCAGCTTAAACAGGAGATATGGCTACACCTTC. The rearrangement joins TRBV5-1 to TRBJ1-2, with D possibly being TRBD1 (5 bases). The CDR3 is 13 residues long. Per the germline V gene, CDR1 is SGHRS and CDR2 is YFSETQ. Trimming removed 2 bases at V and 5 bases at J, with 10 bases between.

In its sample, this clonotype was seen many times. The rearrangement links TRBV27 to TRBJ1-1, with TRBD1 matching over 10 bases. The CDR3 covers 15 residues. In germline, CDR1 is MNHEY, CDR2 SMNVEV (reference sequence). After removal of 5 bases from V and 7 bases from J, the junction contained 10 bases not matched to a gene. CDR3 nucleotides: TGTGCCAGCAGTCCCCGACAGGGGGCAGGAGGTGAAGCTTTCTTT. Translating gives CASSPRQGAGGEAFF.